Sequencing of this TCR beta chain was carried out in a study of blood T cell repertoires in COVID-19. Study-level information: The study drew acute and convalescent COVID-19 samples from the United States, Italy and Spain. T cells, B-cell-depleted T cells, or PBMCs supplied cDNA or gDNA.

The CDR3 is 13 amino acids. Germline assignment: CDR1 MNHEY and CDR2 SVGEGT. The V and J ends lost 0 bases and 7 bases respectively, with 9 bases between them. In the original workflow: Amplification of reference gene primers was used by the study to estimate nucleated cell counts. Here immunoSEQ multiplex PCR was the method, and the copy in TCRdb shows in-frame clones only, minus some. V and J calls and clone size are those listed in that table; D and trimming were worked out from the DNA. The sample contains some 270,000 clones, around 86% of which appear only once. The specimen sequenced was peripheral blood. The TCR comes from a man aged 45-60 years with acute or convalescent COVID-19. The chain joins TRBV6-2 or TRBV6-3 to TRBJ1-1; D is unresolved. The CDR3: CASSYSRIYEAFF. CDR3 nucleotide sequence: TGTGCCAGCAGTTACTCGAGGATCTATGAAGCTTTCTTT.